This paragraph covers one T cell receptor (beta chain) sequence. V lost 4 bases, J lost 0 bases, and 15 bases stayed unmatched. The germline gives CDR1 SGDLS, CDR2 YYNGEE. The CDR3 length is 19 residues. TCRdb used MiXCR to reprocess the 5' RACE reads, holding one entry per CDR3 protein. The top ten clones hold about 38% of a sample with about 200,000 distinct CDR3 sequences, 15% to 20% of them seen once. This entry belongs to a study of identical twins. This sample was shared with a second study, whose subject was T cells expressing NK-cell markers. Turning to that study: From sorted CD3+CD56+NKG2C+, CD3+CD56+NKG2C- and CD3+CD56-NKG2C+ T cells came the TCR beta repertoires.

The sequenced sample was CD8+ T cells sorted from blood. V gene TRBV9 combines with J gene TRBJ2-3; 9 nucleotides agree with TRBD2. This TCR derives from a woman aged 18-29 years in good health. CDR3 coding DNA: TGTGCCAGCAGCTATCCGTTGGCTAGCGGGATTACTAGCACAGATACGCAGTATTTT. Its protein product is CASSYPLASGITSTDTQYF.